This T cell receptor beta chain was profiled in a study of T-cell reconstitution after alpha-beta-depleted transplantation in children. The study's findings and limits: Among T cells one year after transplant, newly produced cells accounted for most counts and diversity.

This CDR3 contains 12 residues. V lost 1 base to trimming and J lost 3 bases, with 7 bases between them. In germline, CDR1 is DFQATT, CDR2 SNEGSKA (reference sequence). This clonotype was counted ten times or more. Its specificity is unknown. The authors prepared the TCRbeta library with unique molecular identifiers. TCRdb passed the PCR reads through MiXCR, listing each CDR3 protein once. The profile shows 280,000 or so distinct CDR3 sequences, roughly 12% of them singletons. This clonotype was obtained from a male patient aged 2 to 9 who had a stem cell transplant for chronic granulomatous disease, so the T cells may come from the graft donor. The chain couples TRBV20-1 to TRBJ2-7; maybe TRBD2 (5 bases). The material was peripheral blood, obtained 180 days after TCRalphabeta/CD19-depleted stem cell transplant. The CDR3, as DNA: TGCAGTGCTAGAGGGACTCTCTACGAGCAGTACTTC. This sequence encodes CSARGTLYEQYF.